This T cell receptor (beta chain) was captured by sequencing in a study of control samples from healthy donors and cancer patients. Germline values: CDR1 MNHEY, CDR2 SVGAGI. The CDR3 has 16 amino acids. V gave up 2 bases and J gave up 4 bases, with 14 bases separating them. The table came from immunoSEQ multiplex PCR; TCRdb's copy has only in-frame clones and leaves some out. The top ten hold roughly 18% of the sample, which has roughly 120,000 clones, around 89% seen once. This clonotype originated in a woman aged 45-65 years in good health. The chain couples TRBV6-5 to TRBJ1-4, with D hard to call. Sequencing was performed on blood. In DNA form, the CDR3 reads TGTGCCAGCAGTTACCTGGCGGCCCGCGATAATGAAAAACTGTTTTTT. Its protein is CASSYLAARDNEKLFF.